These T cell receptor beta chains were read from a single sample in a study of blood T cell repertoires in COVID-19. Measured with immunoSEQ multiplex PCR; TCRdb has only the in-frame clones, and not every one. The table lists about 190,000 clones, under 80% of them singletons. The material sequenced was peripheral blood. The receptors were gathered from a woman between 50 and 59 years old with acute or convalescent COVID-19. Each CDR3 is given without its conserved first and last residue.

V gene | CDR3 protein
TRBV5-6 | ASSLDQGDNSPLH
TRBV6-2/TRBV6-3 | ASSYSSKPNQPQH
TRBV6-5 | ASMDRPYGYT
TRBV5-1 | ASSLMAGVSHEQY
TRBV5-1 | ASSSDRGLKKQY
TRBV10-1 | ASRGGRWETQY
TRBV10-1 | ASSDGGSYNEQF
TRBV5-8 | ASSPGTGREKLF
TRBV6-6 | ASSPGTGKNIQY
TRBV7-8 | ASSSGGAKNIQY
TRBV6-5 | ASKGQGESGELF
TRBV3-1/TRBV3-2 | ASSHHPLAGGPGEQF
TRBV6-5 | ASSSRYEQY
TRBV6-5 | ASSSGTGLSNQPQH
TRBV18 | ASCPQGLAILSSYNEQF
TRBV6-5 | ASSRDYTLYEQY
TRBV5-1 | ASSSASGGLSYEQY
TRBV7-2 | ASSRPSLLLSEQF
TRBV12-5 | ASGRGLAGETDTQY
TRBV5-4 | ASSPSGGTLTGELF
TRBV19 | ATQLHGNTEAF
TRBV2 | ASSAGTGGTQPQH
TRBV7-2 | ASSLDSGNTEAF
TRBV7-9 | ASSLGHQGRLSNYGYT